This T cell receptor beta chain is drawn from a study of blood T cells in healthy people across ages. Findings and caveats of the study: TCR beta diversity tracked closely with naive T cell percentage. Diversity figures based on one million T cells were deemed too low. It was not possible, with unsorted PBMCs, to conclusively compare naive and antigen-experienced cells.

The V end was cut by 6 bases, the J end by 4 bases, with 10 bases between. Germline V gene lookup returns CDR1 ENHRY and CDR2 SYGVKD. The CDR3 has 13 residues. Primers used in a second PCR of roughly 7 to 12 cycles were a sample-barcoded 5' primer and a J-beta primer mix. TCRdb re-called the 5' RACE reads through MiXCR, storing one row per CDR3 protein. The sample includes around 800,000 distinct CDR3 sequences, roughly 24% seen only once; the top ten take around 3%. Only a few counts were recorded for this clonotype. Antigen unknown. The same sample was also used in a study of T cells of mothers and their children. That source reports: Samples came from a few healthy Caucasian mothers and their six children.

Sequencing was performed on blood. This receptor was identified in a boy aged 5-17 years in good health. V is TRBV10-3 and J is TRBJ1-5; D is undetermined. The CDR3 sequence is CAIRVDLNQPQHF. CDR3 nucleotides: TGTGCCATCAGAGTGGACCTTAATCAGCCCCAGCATTTT.